This TCR beta chain was captured in a study of cytomegalovirus exposure and HLA in healthy donors. Study observations and caveats: Analyzed later, most CMV-associated TCR beta chains appeared HLA-restricted.

All the people who gave samples were healthy bone marrow donors. Donors were nominally healthy when sampled, though unrecorded immune exposures were likely. CDR3 length: 15 residues. V was clipped by 4 bases and J by 0 bases, with 12 bases between them. Germline V gene lookup returns CDR1 SNHLY and CDR2 FYNNEI. The PCR employed 60 Vbeta primers together with 13 Jbeta primers. This table comes from immunoSEQ multiplex PCR, and its TCRdb copy is limited to in-frame clones, with some not included. Of hundreds of thousands of clones in the sample, over 70% were seen once. With regard to this clone: Its antigen is undetermined.

The rearrangement joins TRBV2 to TRBJ1-2; D gene unclear. The TCR comes from a boy aged 2 to 10 in good health and CMV-seronegative. Sequencing used PBMCs. The CDR3 nucleotides read TGTGCCAGCAGTGTATCGCCCGAGACTAACTATGGCTACACCTTC. Its protein product is CASSVSPETNYGYTF.